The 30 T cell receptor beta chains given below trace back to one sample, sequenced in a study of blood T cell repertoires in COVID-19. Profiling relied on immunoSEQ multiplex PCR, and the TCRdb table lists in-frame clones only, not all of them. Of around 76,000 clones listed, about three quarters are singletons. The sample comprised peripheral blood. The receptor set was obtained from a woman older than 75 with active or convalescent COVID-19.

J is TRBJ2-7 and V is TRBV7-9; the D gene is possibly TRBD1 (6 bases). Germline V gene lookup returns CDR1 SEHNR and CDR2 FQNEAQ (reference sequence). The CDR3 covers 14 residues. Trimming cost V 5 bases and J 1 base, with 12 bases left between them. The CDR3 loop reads CASSNRQASYEQYF. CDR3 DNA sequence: TGTGCCAGCAGCAACCGACAGGCGTCCTACGAGCAGTACTTC.

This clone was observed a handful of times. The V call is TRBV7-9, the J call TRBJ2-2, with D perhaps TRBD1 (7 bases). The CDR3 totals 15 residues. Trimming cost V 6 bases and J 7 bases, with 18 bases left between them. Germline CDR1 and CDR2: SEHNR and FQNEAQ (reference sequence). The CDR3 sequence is CASRYRGGLNGELFF. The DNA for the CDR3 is TGTGCCAGCAGGTACAGGGGTGGACTAAACGGGGAGCTGTTTTTT.

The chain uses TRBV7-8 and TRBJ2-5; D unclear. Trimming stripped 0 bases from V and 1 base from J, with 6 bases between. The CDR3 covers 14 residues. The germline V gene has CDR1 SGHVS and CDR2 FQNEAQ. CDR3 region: CASSLANSQETQYF. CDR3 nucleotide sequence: TGTGCCAGCAGCTTAGCTAACAGCCAAGAGACCCAGTACTTC.

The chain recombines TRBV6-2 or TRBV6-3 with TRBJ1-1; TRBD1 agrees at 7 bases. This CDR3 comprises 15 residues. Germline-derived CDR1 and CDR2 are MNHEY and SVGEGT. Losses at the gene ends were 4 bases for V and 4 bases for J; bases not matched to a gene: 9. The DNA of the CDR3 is TGTGCCAGCAGTTCCCGACACAGGGGTGTCACTGAAGCTTTCTTT. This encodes CASSSRHRGVTEAFF.

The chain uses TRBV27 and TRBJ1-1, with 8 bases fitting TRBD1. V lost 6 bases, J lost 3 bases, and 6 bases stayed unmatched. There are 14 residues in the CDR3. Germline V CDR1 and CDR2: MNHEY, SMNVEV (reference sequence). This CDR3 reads CASRRQGWDTEAFF. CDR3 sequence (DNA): TGTGCCAGCAGAAGACAGGGGTGGGACACTGAAGCTTTCTTT.

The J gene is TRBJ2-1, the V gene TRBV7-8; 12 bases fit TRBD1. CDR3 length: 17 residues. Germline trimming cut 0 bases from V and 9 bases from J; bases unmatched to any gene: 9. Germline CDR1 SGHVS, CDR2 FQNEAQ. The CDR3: CASSLAGTGGSNGEQFF. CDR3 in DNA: TGTGCCAGCAGCTTAGCCGGGACAGGGGGCAGTAACGGTGAGCAGTTCTTC.

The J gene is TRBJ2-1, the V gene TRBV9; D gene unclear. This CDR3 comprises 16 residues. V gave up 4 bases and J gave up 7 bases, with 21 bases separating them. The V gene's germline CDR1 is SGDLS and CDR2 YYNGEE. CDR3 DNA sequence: TGTGCCAGCAGCCCCCGAGGAGTGAGTAGCCGGAATGAGCAGTTCTTC. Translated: CASSPRGVSSRNEQFF.

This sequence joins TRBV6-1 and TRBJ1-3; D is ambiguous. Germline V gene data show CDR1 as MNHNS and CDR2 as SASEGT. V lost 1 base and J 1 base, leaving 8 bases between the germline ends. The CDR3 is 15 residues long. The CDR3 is CASSEGGGSGNTIYF. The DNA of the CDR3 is TGTGCCAGCAGTGAAGGGGGAGGTTCTGGAAACACCATATATTTT.

CDR3 protein: CASSQLQGGANEQFF. The CDR3, as DNA: TGTGCCAGCAGCCAACTCCAAGGAGGGGCGAATGAGCAGTTCTTC. This chain uses TRBV7-2 with TRBJ2-1, with TRBD2 as a possible D gene (6 bases). Trimming cost V 5 bases and J 7 bases, with 18 bases left between them. CDR1 and CDR2 (germline): SGHTA, FQGNSA. This CDR3 contains 15 residues.

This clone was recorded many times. CDR3 coding DNA: TGTGCCAGCAGCGCAGGGGGGCTAGGGACGCAGTATTTT. This encodes CASSAGGLGTQYF. This rearrangement joins TRBV9 to TRBJ2-3, with a tentative D call TRBD1 (7 bases). The V and J ends lost 3 bases and 9 bases respectively, with 14 bases between them. The CDR3 length is 13 residues. Germline V gene lookup returns CDR1 SGDLS and CDR2 YYNGEE.

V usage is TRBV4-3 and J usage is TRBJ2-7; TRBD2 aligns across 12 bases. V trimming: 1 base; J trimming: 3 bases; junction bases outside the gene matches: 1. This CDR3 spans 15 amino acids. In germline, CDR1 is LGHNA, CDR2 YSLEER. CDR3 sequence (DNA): TGCGCCAGCAGCCAAGGGACTAGCGGGGACTACGAGCAGTACTTC. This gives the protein CASSQGTSGDYEQYF.

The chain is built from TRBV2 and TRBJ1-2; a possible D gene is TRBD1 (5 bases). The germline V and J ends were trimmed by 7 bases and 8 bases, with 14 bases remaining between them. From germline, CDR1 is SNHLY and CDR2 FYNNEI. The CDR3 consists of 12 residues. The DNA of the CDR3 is TGTGCCAGCAAAGGGGAATTCGAGGGCTACACCTTC. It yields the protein CASKGEFEGYTF.

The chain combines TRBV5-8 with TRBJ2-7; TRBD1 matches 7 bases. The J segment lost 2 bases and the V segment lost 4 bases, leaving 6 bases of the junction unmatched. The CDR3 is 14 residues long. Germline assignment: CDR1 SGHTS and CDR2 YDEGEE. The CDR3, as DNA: TGTGCCAGCAGCCCGGACAGGACCGCCTACGAGCAGTACTTC. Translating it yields CASSPDRTAYEQYF.

CDR3 bases: TGTGCCAGCAGTGGGTTTGAGGGCGGGTGGACTGAAGCTTTCTTT. It specifies CASSGFEGGWTEAFF. The chain has TRBV2 and TRBJ1-1; D call uncertain. CDR1 is SNHLY, CDR2 FYNNEI, per germline. This CDR3 has 15 amino acids. The germline V and J ends were trimmed by 4 bases and 5 bases, with 17 bases remaining between them.

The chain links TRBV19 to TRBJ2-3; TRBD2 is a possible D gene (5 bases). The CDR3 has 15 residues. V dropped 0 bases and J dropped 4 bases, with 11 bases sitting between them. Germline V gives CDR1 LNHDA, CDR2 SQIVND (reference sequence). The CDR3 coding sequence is TGTGCCAGTAGTATAGATCCGGGGTTGTCAGATACGCAGTATTTT. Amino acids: CASSIDPGLSDTQYF.

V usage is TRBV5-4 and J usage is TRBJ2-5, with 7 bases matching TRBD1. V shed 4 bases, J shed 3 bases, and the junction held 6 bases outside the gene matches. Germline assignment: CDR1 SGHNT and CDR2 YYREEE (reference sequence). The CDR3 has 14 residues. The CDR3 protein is CASSTRDSEETQYF. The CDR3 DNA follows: TGTGCCAGCAGCACCCGGGACAGCGAAGAGACCCAGTACTTC. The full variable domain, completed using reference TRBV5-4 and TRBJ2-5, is ETGVTQSPTHLIKTRGQQVTLRCSSQSGHNTVSWYQQALGQGPQFIFQYYREEENGRGNFPPRFSGLQFPNYSSELNVNALELDDSALYLCASSTRDSEETQYFGPGTRLLVL.

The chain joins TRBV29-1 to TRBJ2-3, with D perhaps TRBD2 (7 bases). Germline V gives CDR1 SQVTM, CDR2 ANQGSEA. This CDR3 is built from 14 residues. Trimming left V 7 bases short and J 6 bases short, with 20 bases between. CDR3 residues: CSASEGGGRDTQYF. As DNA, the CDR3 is TGCAGCGCCTCGGAGGGGGGGGGCAGGGATACGCAGTATTTT.

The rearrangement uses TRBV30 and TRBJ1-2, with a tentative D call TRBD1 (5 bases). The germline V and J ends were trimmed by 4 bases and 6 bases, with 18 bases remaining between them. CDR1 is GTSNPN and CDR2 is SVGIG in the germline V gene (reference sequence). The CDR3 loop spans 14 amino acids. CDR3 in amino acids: CAWTSYSGLDGYTF. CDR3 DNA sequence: TGTGCCTGGACCTCGTATTCAGGGTTGGATGGCTACACCTTC.

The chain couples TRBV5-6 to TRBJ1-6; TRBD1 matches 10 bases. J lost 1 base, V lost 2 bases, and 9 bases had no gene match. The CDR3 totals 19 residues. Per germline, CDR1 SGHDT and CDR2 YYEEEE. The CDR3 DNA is TGTGCCAGCAGCTTCAAGACAAGACAGGGGGCGTCCTATAATTCACCCCTCCACTTT. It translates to CASSFKTRQGASYNSPLHF.

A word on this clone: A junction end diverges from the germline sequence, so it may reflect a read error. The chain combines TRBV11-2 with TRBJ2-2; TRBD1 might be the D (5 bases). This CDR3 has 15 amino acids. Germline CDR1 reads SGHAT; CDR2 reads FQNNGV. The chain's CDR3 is CAGSLRQRNTGELFF. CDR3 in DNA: TGTGCCGGCAGCTTACGACAGAGGAACACCGGGGAGCTGTTTTTT.

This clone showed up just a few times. In DNA, the CDR3 is TGTGCCAGCAGGCCCGACAGGGGGCAGGAAAAACTGTTTTTT. Its protein is CASRPDRGQEKLFF. V is TRBV6-6 and J is TRBJ1-4; 10 bases fit TRBD1. The germline gives CDR1 MNHNY, CDR2 SVGAGI (reference sequence). The CDR3 covers 14 residues. With V trimmed by 6 bases and J by 8 bases, 6 bases remained unmatched.

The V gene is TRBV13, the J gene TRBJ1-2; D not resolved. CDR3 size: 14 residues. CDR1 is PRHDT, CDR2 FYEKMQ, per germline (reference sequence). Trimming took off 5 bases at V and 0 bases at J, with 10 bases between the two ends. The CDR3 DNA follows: TGTGCCAGCAGCGCAGCGGGGTCTAACTATGGCTACACCTTC. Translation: CASSAAGSNYGYTF.

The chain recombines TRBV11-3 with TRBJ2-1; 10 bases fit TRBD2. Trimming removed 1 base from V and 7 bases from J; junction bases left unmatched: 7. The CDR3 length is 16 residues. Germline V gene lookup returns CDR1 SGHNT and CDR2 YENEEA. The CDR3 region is CASSLVSGGASNEQFF. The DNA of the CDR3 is TGTGCCAGCAGCTTAGTAAGCGGGGGGGCATCAAATGAGCAGTTCTTC.

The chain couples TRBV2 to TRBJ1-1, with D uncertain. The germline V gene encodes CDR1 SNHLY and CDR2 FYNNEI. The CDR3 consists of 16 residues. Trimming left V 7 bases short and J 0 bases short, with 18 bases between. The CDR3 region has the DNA TGTGCCAGCAACCGACATGCCAGGAACATGAACACTGAAGCTTTCTTT. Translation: CASNRHARNMNTEAFF.

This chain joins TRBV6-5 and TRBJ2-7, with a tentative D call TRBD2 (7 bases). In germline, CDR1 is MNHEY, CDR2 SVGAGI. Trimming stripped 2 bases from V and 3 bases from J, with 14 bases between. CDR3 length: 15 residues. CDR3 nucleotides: TGTGCCAGCAGTTACGACCGGGGGGCCAACTACGAGCAGTACTTC. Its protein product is CASSYDRGANYEQYF.

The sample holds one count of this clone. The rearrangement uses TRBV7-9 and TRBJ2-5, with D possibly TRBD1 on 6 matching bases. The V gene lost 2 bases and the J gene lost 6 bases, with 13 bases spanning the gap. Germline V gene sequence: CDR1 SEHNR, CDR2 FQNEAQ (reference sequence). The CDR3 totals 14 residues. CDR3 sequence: CASSLITGMQTQYF. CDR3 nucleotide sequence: TGTGCCAGCAGCTTAATTACAGGGATGCAGACCCAGTACTTC.

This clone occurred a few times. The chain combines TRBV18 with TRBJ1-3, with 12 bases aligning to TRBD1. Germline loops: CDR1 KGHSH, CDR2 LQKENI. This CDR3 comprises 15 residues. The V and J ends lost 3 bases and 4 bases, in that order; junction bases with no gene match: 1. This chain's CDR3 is CASSPGQGAGNTIYF. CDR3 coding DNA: TGTGCCAGCTCACCGGGACAGGGGGCAGGAAACACCATATATTTT.

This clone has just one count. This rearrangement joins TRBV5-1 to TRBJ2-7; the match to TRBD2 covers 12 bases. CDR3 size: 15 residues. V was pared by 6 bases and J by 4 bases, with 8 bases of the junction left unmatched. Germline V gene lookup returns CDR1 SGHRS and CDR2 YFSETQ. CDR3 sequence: CASTATSGGSYEQYF. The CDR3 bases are TGCGCCAGCACCGCCACTAGCGGGGGGAGTTACGAGCAGTACTTC.

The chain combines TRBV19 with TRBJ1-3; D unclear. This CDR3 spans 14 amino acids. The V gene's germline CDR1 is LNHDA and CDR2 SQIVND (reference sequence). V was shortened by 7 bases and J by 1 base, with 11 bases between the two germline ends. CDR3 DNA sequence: TGTGCCAGTAAGCAGGCAGAGTCTGGAAACACCATATATTTT. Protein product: CASKQAESGNTIYF.

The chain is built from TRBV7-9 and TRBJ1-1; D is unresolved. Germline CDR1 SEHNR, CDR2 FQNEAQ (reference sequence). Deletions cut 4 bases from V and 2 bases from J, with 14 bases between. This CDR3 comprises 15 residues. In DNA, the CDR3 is TGTGCCAGCAGCTCTGTACTTGGACTAAACACTGAAGCTTTCTTT. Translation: CASSSVLGLNTEAFF.